Sequencing of this T cell receptor (beta chain) was carried out in a study of post-analysis software for immune sequencing data. The study, taken as a whole, reports: Strong same-batch co-clustering of samples appeared with F measure clustering. Included in a set of four or five TRBV segments more frequent in patients than controls were TRBV5-6, TRBV5-1 and TRBV20-1. Normalized Chao1 diversity was significantly lower in multiple sclerosis patients than in controls.

Note on this clonotype: Its antigen is undetermined. An end of the junction does not agree with germline; a read error may underlie this.

TCR beta cDNA libraries had unique molecular identifiers. TCRdb processed the PCR reads anew with MiXCR; each CDR3 protein has one entry. The sample contains about 820,000 distinct CDR3 sequences, about 53% of which appear only once. The CDR3 loop spans 15 amino acids. CDR1 SGDLS and CDR2 YYNGEE come from the germline V gene. The sequencing input was blood. V is TRBV9 and J is TRBJ1-1, with a possible D match to TRBD1 (5 bases). The receptor was isolated from a girl aged 5-17 years with multiple sclerosis. This chain's CDR3 is CTSSVRGVDDTEAFF. CDR3 nucleotides: TGTACCAGCAGCGTAAGGGGAGTCGATGACACTGAAGCTTTCTTT. Looking up the rest from reference TRBV9 and TRBJ1-1 gives the full variable domain: DSGVTQTPKHLITATGQRVTLRCSPRSGDLSVYWYQQSLDQGLQFLIQYYNGEERAKGNILERFSAQQFPDLHSELNLSSLELGDSALYFCTSSVRGVDDTEAFFGQGTRLTVV.